The rows below give T cell receptor beta chains drawn from one sample of a study of T cell changes during pregnancy in multiple sclerosis. This table comes from immunoSEQ multiplex PCR, and its TCRdb copy is limited to in-frame clones, with some not included. The data show 60,000 or so clones, around 92% seen once. This specimen was peripheral blood, taken in the first trimester of pregnancy. All receptors derive from a female donor with multiple sclerosis, enrolled in a pregnancy study. Each CDR3 is given with its conserved first and last residue. A D gene is named only where the DNA matches it firmly. Clone size appears in some rows only: once, few, many, or a class for an expanded clone.

TRBJ2-3 NA NA TRBV18 CASSPLRSGSGAADTQYF TGTGCCAGCTCACCTCTTAGATCGGGGAGTGGTGCAGCAGATACGCAGTATTTT
TRBJ1-4 NA NA TRBV5-1 CASSLSVASNEKLFF TGCGCCAGCAGCTTGAGCGTGGCGTCTAATGAAAAACTGTTTTTT
TRBJ2-2 TRBD2 NA TRBV7-2 CASSESSGANTGELFF TGTGCCAGCAGCGAATCTAGCGGGGCGAACACCGGGGAGCTGTTTTTT
TRBJ2-6 TRBD2 NA TRBV19 CASISGGLGSGANVLTF TGTGCCAGTATTAGCGGGGGGTTGGGCTCTGGGGCCAACGTCCTGACTTTC
TRBJ2-5 TRBD2 NA TRBV12-5 CASGPRLAETQYF TGTGCTAGTGGTCCCCGACTAGCGGAGACCCAGTACTTC
TRBJ1-1 NA NA TRBV7-3 CASSLTPGRTEAFF TGTGCCAGCAGCTTAACGCCGGGTCGGACTGAAGCTTTCTTT
TRBJ2-1 NA NA TRBV10-3 CAISVTTYNEQFF TGTGCCATCAGTGTTACTACCTACAATGAGCAGTTCTTC
TRBJ1-1 NA NA TRBV9 CASSVAWNTEAFF TGTGCCAGCAGCGTAGCGTGGAACACTGAAGCTTTCTTT
TRBJ1-1 TRBD1 once TRBV7-9 CASSLDRGPLNTEAFF TGTGCCAGCAGCTTGGACAGGGGGCCTCTGAACACTGAAGCTTTCTTT
TRBJ1-1 NA few TRBV19 CASSTNRVEAFF TGTGCCAGTAGTACGAACAGAGTCGAAGCTTTCTTT
TRBJ1-2 NA NA TRBV11-2 CASSFRDILNYGYTF TGTGCCAGCAGCTTTCGGGATATCCTCAACTATGGCTACACCTTC
TRBJ2-1 TRBD1 NA TRBV5-4 CASTPGTGDNEQFF TGTGCCAGCACCCCCGGGACAGGGGACAATGAGCAGTTCTTC
TRBJ1-3 NA NA TRBV19 CASSDTASGNTIYF TGTGCCAGTAGTGACACGGCCTCTGGAAACACCATATATTTT
TRBJ2-2 NA NA TRBV5-6 CASSFHTLPTLENTGELFF TGTGCCAGCAGCTTCCATACCCTGCCGACCCTAGAGAACACCGGGGAGCTGTTTTTT
TRBJ2-5 TRBD2 NA TRBV6-1 CASSELAGGQETQYF TGTGCCAGCAGTGAGCTAGCGGGGGGCCAGGAGACCCAGTACTTC
TRBJ1-1 TRBD1 NA TRBV2 CASSEAGTGNTEAFF TGTGCCAGCAGTGAGGCCGGGACAGGGAACACTGAAGCTTTCTTT
TRBJ1-2 NA NA TRBV10-1 CASSEPFLHRVLGDGYTF TGCGCCAGCAGTGAGCCGTTTTTGCACAGGGTGCTGGGTGATGGCTACACCTTC
TRBJ1-5 NA NA TRBV10-3 CAISEGAGSNQPQHF TGTGCCATCAGTGAGGGGGCCGGTAGCAATCAGCCCCAGCATTTT
TRBJ2-3 NA NA TRBV5-4 CASSLGLPDTQYF TGTGCCAGCAGCTTGGGACTGCCAGATACGCAGTATTTT
TRBJ2-3 NA NA TRBV7-3 CASSLGGTDTQYF TGTGCCAGCAGCTTAGGGGGGACAGATACGCAGTATTTT
TRBJ1-5 NA NA TRBV14 CASSQDQNQPQHF TGTGCCAGCAGCCAAGACCAGAATCAGCCCCAGCATTTT
TRBJ1-5 NA NA TRBV5-1 CASSETGTQPQHF TGCGCCAGCAGCGAAACAGGGACCCAGCCCCAGCATTTT
TRBJ1-5 NA NA TRBV30 CAWNPGGPGNQPQHF TGTGCCTGGAACCCCGGAGGGCCGGGCAATCAGCCCCAGCATTTT
TRBJ2-5 TRBD1 NA TRBV6-5 CASSGQGTLETQYF TGTGCCAGCAGCGGACAGGGTACATTGGAGACCCAGTACTTC
TRBJ1-2 NA NA TRBV7-9 CASSLGGGGYTF TGTGCCAGCAGCTTAGGCGGGGGTGGCTACACCTTC
TRBJ2-1 TRBD2 NA TRBV9 CASSASPFLAGGYNEQFF TGTGCCAGCAGCGCGAGCCCCTTTTTAGCGGGGGGTTACAATGAGCAGTTCTTC
TRBJ2-2 TRBD1 NA TRBV19 CASSTDRVWTGELFF TGTGCCAGTAGTACCGACAGGGTATGGACCGGGGAGCTGTTTTTT
TRBJ2-1 NA NA TRBV29-1 CSALFRSLYNEQFF TGCAGCGCACTTTTCCGAAGCCTTTACAATGAGCAGTTCTTC
TRBJ2-7 TRBD1 NA TRBV9 CASSVAGQGTYEQYF TGTGCCAGCAGCGTAGCGGGACAGGGGACCTACGAGCAGTACTTC
TRBJ2-1 NA NA TRBV19 CASKRAQSYNEQFF TGTGCCAGTAAGAGGGCCCAATCCTACAATGAGCAGTTCTTC
TRBJ2-7 TRBD1 NA TRBV9 CASNLGDRGLEQYF TGTGCCAGCAACCTGGGGGACAGGGGGCTCGAGCAGTACTTC
TRBJ1-1 NA NA TRBV5-4 CASSLVQGLANTEAFF TGTGCCAGCAGCTTGGTGCAGGGCCTTGCTAACACTGAAGCTTTCTTT
TRBJ1-6 TRBD1 NA TRBV18 CASSPVDRAINSPLHF TGTGCCAGCTCACCTGTGGACAGGGCGATTAATTCACCCCTCCACTTT
TRBJ2-3 TRBD1 NA TRBV6-1 CASRPDRVSDTQYF TGTGCCAGCAGACCCGACAGGGTTTCGGATACGCAGTATTTT
TRBJ1-2 NA NA TRBV9 CASSPRGWQEDGYTF TGTGCCAGCAGCCCCCGTGGGTGGCAGGAAGATGGCTACACCTTC
TRBJ1-4 TRBD1 NA TRBV18 CASLRPGQNEKLFF TGTGCCAGCTTACGTCCGGGACAGAATGAAAAACTGTTTTTT
TRBJ1-1 NA once TRBV5-1 CASSPYPRSTLNTEAFF TGCGCCAGCAGCCCCTATCCGAGGTCCACTTTGAACACTGAAGCTTTCTTT
TRBJ1-4 NA NA TRBV2 CASRARGLASRSGKLFF TGTGCCAGCAGGGCGCGGGGTTTGGCGTCCCGGTCTGGAAAACTGTTTTTT
TRBJ1-2 TRBD1 NA TRBV9 CASSPGAAGGVVGGYTF TGTGCCAGCAGCCCCGGCGCGGCAGGGGGCGTGGTAGGCGGCTACACCTTC
TRBJ2-3 TRBD2 once TRBV7-2 CASSSHGSGGVPDTQYF TGTGCCAGCAGCTCTCACGGGAGCGGGGGGGTCCCAGATACGCAGTATTTT
TRBJ2-7 NA once TRBV21-1 CASSRGGGSYEQYF TGTGCCAGCAGCCGCGGGGGGGGATCCTACGAGCAGTACTTC
TRBJ1-2 TRBD1 NA TRBV5-1 CASSLEASFRGESYTF TGCGCCAGCAGCTTGGAGGCGTCGTTCAGGGGGGAGAGCTACACCTTC
TRBJ1-1 NA NA TRBV7-2 CASSLDPGTEAFF TGTGCCAGCAGCTTAGATCCAGGGACTGAAGCTTTCTTT